The rows below give T cell receptor beta chains drawn from one sample of a study of blood T cell repertoires in COVID-19. Sequencing was performed with immunoSEQ multiplex PCR; in TCRdb, only in-frame clones are kept and a portion is missing. The profile covers about 340,000 clones, with 92% appearing a single time and around 20% taken by the ten largest. The sample comprised PBMCs or T cells enriched from blood (not recorded which). The receptor source for this set is a woman in her thirties who had recovered from COVID-19. Both conserved end residues are part of each CDR3. Each record gives: clone size, V gene, D gene, J gene, CDR3 protein, CDR3 DNA. The D gene is left open where the match is weak. Not every row has a clone size; where given, it reads once, few, many or a size class.

abundance: .
v_gene: TRBV24-1
d_gene: .
j_gene: TRBJ2-7
CDR3aa: CATIRYPEQYF
CDR3nt: TGTGCCACAATTCGCTACCCCGAGCAGTACTTC

abundance: .
v_gene: TRBV7-2
d_gene: .
j_gene: TRBJ2-1
CDR3aa: CASSLYGAKGDEQFF
CDR3nt: TGTGCCAGCAGCTTATATGGGGCGAAAGGGGATGAGCAGTTCTTC

abundance: .
v_gene: TRBV19
d_gene: TRBD1
j_gene: TRBJ1-2
CDR3aa: CATHRGGYTF
CDR3nt: TGTGCCACCCACAGGGGTGGCTACACCTTC

abundance: few
v_gene: TRBV13
d_gene: TRBD1
j_gene: TRBJ1-4
CDR3aa: CASSTRDRKNEKLFF
CDR3nt: TGTGCCAGCAGCACTCGGGACAGGAAAAATGAAAAACTGTTTTTT

abundance: once
v_gene: TRBV5-4
d_gene: .
j_gene: TRBJ2-5
CDR3aa: CASSLPREETQYF
CDR3nt: TGTGCCAGCAGCTTGCCGCGGGAAGAGACCCAGTACTTC

abundance: .
v_gene: TRBV6-1
d_gene: .
j_gene: TRBJ1-3
CDR3aa: CASSERSLSGNTIYF
CDR3nt: TGTGCCAGCAGTGAAAGGAGCCTCTCTGGAAACACCATATATTTT

abundance: .
v_gene: TRBV3-1/TRBV3-2
d_gene: TRBD1
j_gene: TRBJ2-4
CDR3aa: CASSQEFPRDRGYQANIQYF
CDR3nt: TGTGCCAGCAGCCAAGAGTTTCCCCGGGACAGGGGGTACCAGGCCAACATTCAGTACTTC

abundance: .
v_gene: TRBV3-1/TRBV3-2
d_gene: .
j_gene: TRBJ1-1
CDR3aa: CASSHSQRGTEAFF
CDR3nt: TGTGCCAGCAGCCACTCCCAGCGGGGGACTGAAGCTTTCTTT

abundance: .
v_gene: TRBV4-1
d_gene: TRBD1
j_gene: TRBJ1-4
CDR3aa: CASSVGDRDNEKLFF
CDR3nt: TGCGCCAGCAGTGTGGGGGACAGGGATAATGAAAAACTGTTTTTT

abundance: .
v_gene: TRBV6-5
d_gene: TRBD1
j_gene: TRBJ1-6
CDR3aa: CASSSNRDSAFSPLHF
CDR3nt: TGTGCCAGCAGTTCCAACCGGGACAGTGCCTTCTCACCCCTCCACTTT

abundance: .
v_gene: TRBV27
d_gene: .
j_gene: TRBJ2-1
CDR3aa: CASSYRVGDEQFF
CDR3nt: TGTGCCAGCAGCTACAGGGTCGGGGATGAGCAGTTCTTC

abundance: .
v_gene: TRBV28
d_gene: .
j_gene: TRBJ2-7
CDR3aa: CASSSGGRTYEQYF
CDR3nt: TGTGCCAGCAGTTCAGGGGGGCGGACCTACGAGCAGTACTTC

abundance: .
v_gene: TRBV6-5
d_gene: TRBD1
j_gene: TRBJ2-2
CDR3aa: CASRTQGDTGELFF
CDR3nt: TGTGCCAGCAGGACACAGGGGGACACCGGGGAGCTGTTTTTT

abundance: once
v_gene: TRBV2
d_gene: .
j_gene: TRBJ2-3
CDR3aa: CAVAGQSTDTQYF
CDR3nt: TGTGCCGTAGCTGGACAGAGCACAGATACGCAGTATTTT